The 6 T cell receptor beta chains in this list originate from one sample, sequenced in a study of cytomegalovirus exposure and HLA in healthy donors. PCR was performed using 60 Vbeta and 13 Jbeta primers. The table came from immunoSEQ multiplex PCR; TCRdb's copy has only in-frame clones and leaves some out. Of some 150,000 clones in the sample, about 73% were seen once. Sequencing was performed on PBMCs. Receptors originate from a middle-aged man in good health and CMV-seropositive.

J is TRBJ2-7 and V is TRBV27; D is undetermined. Looked up from germline, CDR1 is MNHEY and CDR2 is SMNVEV (reference sequence). The CDR3 length is 13 residues. V dropped 3 bases and J dropped 4 bases, with 10 bases sitting between them. CDR3 region: CASSLESKYEQYF. In nucleotides, the CDR3 is TGTGCCAGCAGTTTGGAGAGTAAATACGAGCAGTACTTC.

This clone has only a few counts. In the same sample, other DNA sequences code for this CDR3. The J gene is TRBJ2-7, the V gene TRBV19; 10 nucleotides agree with TRBD1. The V and J ends lost 1 base and 2 bases, in that order; junction bases with no gene match: 5. Germline CDR1 and CDR2: LNHDA and SQIVND (reference sequence). CDR3 length: 16 amino acids. The DNA for the CDR3 is TGTGCCAGTAGTATAGTGGCCGGACAGGGGGCCTACGAGCAGTACTTC. Amino acid sequence: CASSIVAGQGAYEQYF.

The chain links TRBV2 to TRBJ2-1, with 12 positions matching TRBD2. This CDR3 has 18 residues. CDR1 and CDR2 (germline): SNHLY, FYNNEI. The V gene end was trimmed by 1 base and the J gene end by 4 bases; junction bases not matched to a gene: 8. The CDR3, as DNA: TGTGCCAGCAGTGAAGTTGGAGGACTAGCGGGGCCGTACAATGAGCAGTTCTTC. Protein product: CASSEVGGLAGPYNEQFF.

The chain combines TRBV11-1 with TRBJ2-7; 9 bases map to TRBD1. From germline, CDR1 is SGHAT and CDR2 FQDESV (reference sequence). Trimming cost V 5 bases and J 4 bases; bases outside gene matches: 12. The CDR3 covers 16 residues. The DNA of the CDR3 is TGTGCCAGCAGCAGCCGCGACAGGGGGAGTGATTACGAGCAGTACTTC. Protein sequence: CASSSRDRGSDYEQYF.

V is TRBV14 and J is TRBJ2-1; TRBD2 is a possible D gene (5 bases). The CDR3 spans 17 residues. Trimming shortened V by 4 bases and J by 0 bases, and 16 bases separated the two germline ends. The V gene's germline CDR1 is SGHDN and CDR2 FVKESK. CDR3 sequence: CASSRYYSASSYNEQFF. CDR3 nucleotide sequence: TGTGCCAGCAGCCGATATTATAGCGCTAGCTCCTACAATGAGCAGTTCTTC.

The DNA of the CDR3 is TGTGCCAGCAGCGTAGGCGCTAGCGGGACAGGTGAGCAGTACTTC. It specifies CASSVGASGTGEQYF. The rearrangement joins TRBV9 to TRBJ2-7; tentative D call: TRBD2 (9 bases). The CDR3 spans 15 residues. CDR1 and CDR2 from the germline V gene are SGDLS and YYNGEE. Deletions cut 0 bases from V and 7 bases from J, with 17 bases between.